The 29 T cell receptor beta chains below were found in one sample sequenced in a study of blood T cells in healthy people across ages. It was with a sample-barcoded 5' primer and a J-beta primer mix that a second PCR of roughly 6 to 12 cycles was run. TCRdb independently ran MiXCR on the 5' RACE reads; one entry per CDR3 protein. The sample lists roughly 550,000 distinct CDR3 sequences; 24% were seen once. In addition, the sample was reused for a study of T cells of mothers and their children.

The specimen was blood. The receptors stem from a boy aged 5 to 17 in good health.

Here the CDR3 DNA reads TGCGCCAGCAGTGGTTGGCTCCAGGTTGAAAAACTGTTTTTT. Translated, it gives CASSGWLQVEKLFF. The genes are TRBV10-2 and TRBJ1-4, with no clear D. Per the germline V gene, CDR1 is WSHSY and CDR2 is SAAADI. Trimming pared 4 bases from V and 7 bases from J, leaving 13 bases between. The CDR3 sequence is 14 residues long.

This clonotype was counted only a few times. The chain joins TRBV15 to TRBJ1-5, with D hard to call. CDR1 and CDR2 (germline): LNHNV, YYDKDF (reference sequence). Trimming took off 6 bases at V and 1 base at J, with 16 bases between the two ends. The CDR3 has 16 amino acids. CDR3 sequence: CATRLDYGSSNQPQHF. DNA of the CDR3: TGTGCCACCAGGTTAGACTACGGGTCGAGCAATCAGCCCCAGCATTTT.

In this sample, this clonotype turned up a few times. The V and J genes are TRBV4-3 and TRBJ2-5; D might be TRBD2 (6 bases). The last part of the DNA fits TRBJ2-7 better; the J call may be wrong. This CDR3 region has 15 residues. Germline V lookup: CDR1 LGHNA, CDR2 YSLEER. As DNA, the CDR3 is TGCGCCAGCAGCATGAACGCCCTTGGGGAGGCCGAGCAGTACTTC. Its translation is CASSMNALGEAEQYF.

This clonotype was seen more than once but under ten times. The junction shows a germline mismatch at one end, possibly a read error. This rearrangement joins TRBV12-3 or TRBV12-4 to TRBJ1-5, with D possibly TRBD1 on 5 matching bases. CDR3 length: 15 amino acids. The CDR3 region has the DNA TGTGCCAGCGGTTTAGAGGGGAGGTACAATCGGCCCCAGCATTTT. Translated: CASGLEGRYNRPQHF.

In the case of this clonotype: Being one base from a much bigger clone, this may be a read error. The V call is TRBV12-3 or TRBV12-4, the J call TRBJ2-3; no clear D. This CDR3 has 12 residues. Trimming removed 9 bases from V and 8 bases from J, with 15 bases in between. CDR3 nucleotide sequence: TGTGCCAGGAGTATTGGGATCGGTACGCAGTATTTT. Its protein is CARSIGIGTQYF.

The table lists this clonotype with a few counts. J is TRBJ1-1 and V is TRBV4-3; unclear D gene. Germline V CDR1 and CDR2: LGHNA, YSLEER. V lost 0 bases, J lost 11 bases, and 13 bases lay in between. The CDR3 totals 13 residues. The CDR3 loop is CASSQDVGMRAFF. CDR3 sequence (DNA): TGCGCCAGCAGCCAAGACGTGGGGATGAGGGCTTTCTTT.

The chain joins TRBV18 to TRBJ1-3; TRBD1 might be the D (5 bases). Germline CDR1 is KGHSH and CDR2 is LQKENI. V gave up 3 bases and J gave up 2 bases, with 23 bases separating them. This CDR3 is 19 amino acids long. The CDR3 coding sequence is TGTGCCAGCTCACCGAGGCAGGGAAGTTTTCTGTCGGCTGGAAACACCATATATTTT. Amino acid sequence: CASSPRQGSFLSAGNTIYF.

This clonotype was observed a few times. The chain employs TRBV28 and TRBJ2-7; D uncertain. Per germline, CDR1 MDHEN and CDR2 SYDVKM. CDR3 length: 12 residues. Deletions cut 8 bases from V and 3 bases from J, with 11 bases between. CDR3 DNA sequence: TGTGCCAGCGGAGAACGGATCTACGAGCAGTACTTC. Its protein product is CASGERIYEQYF.

This chain uses TRBV12-3 or TRBV12-4 with TRBJ2-7; 12 bases map to TRBD2. Trimming took 6 bases from V and 7 from J; bases not matched to a gene: 7. The CDR3 covers 14 residues. The CDR3 protein is CASRPSGRGLEQYF. CDR3 nucleotide sequence: TGTGCCAGCAGACCTAGCGGGAGGGGACTGGAGCAGTACTTC.

The genes are TRBV18 and TRBJ1-2; TRBD1 matches 10 bases. The V gene end was trimmed by 6 bases and the J gene end by 6 bases; junction bases not matched to a gene: 13. The CDR3 contains 16 residues. The germline CDR1 and CDR2 sequences are KGHSH and LQKENI. The CDR3 sequence: CASSPREGQGFNGYTF. The CDR3 region has the DNA TGTGCCAGCTCGCCGAGAGAGGGACAGGGGTTTAATGGCTACACCTTC.

This clonotype was detected only a few times. V and J are TRBV15 and TRBJ1-2; D possibly corresponds to TRBD1 (5 bases). Germline V gene sequence: CDR1 LNHNV, CDR2 YYDKDF (reference sequence). The CDR3 extends over 14 amino acids. The V end lost 4 bases, the J end lost 4 bases, and 13 bases lay between the germline ends. CDR3 in amino acids: CATSTREQAYGYTF. The CDR3 DNA reads TGTGCCACCAGCACCCGGGAACAGGCCTATGGCTACACCTTC.

Only a few counts were recorded for this clonotype. J is TRBJ2-3 and V is TRBV7-9; no definite D call. The CDR3 consists of 16 residues. Germline V gene lookup returns CDR1 SEHNR and CDR2 FQNEAQ (reference sequence). Trimming cost V 1 base and J 2 bases, with 13 bases left between them. CDR3 sequence reads: CASSLEVLALTDTQYF. The CDR3 region has the DNA TGTGCCAGCAGCTTAGAGGTCTTGGCTCTCACAGATACGCAGTATTTT.

The chain links TRBV12-3 or TRBV12-4 to TRBJ1-2; D possibly corresponds to TRBD1 (6 bases). The CDR3 consists of 15 residues. Trimming pared 0 bases from V and 6 bases from J, leaving 14 bases between. CDR3 loop: CASSLAGQGNHGYTF. The CDR3 DNA reads TGTGCCAGCAGTTTAGCTGGGCAGGGGAACCATGGCTACACCTTC.

The chain carries TRBV7-2 and TRBJ2-1; 8 nucleotides line up with TRBD2. J gave up 2 bases and V 1 base, and 7 bases lay outside the gene matches. There are 17 residues in the CDR3. The germline V gene encodes CDR1 SGHTA and CDR2 FQGNSA. The CDR3 DNA sequence: TGTGCCAGCAGCTTAGACGCGGGGGGCGCTACCTACAATGAGCAGTTCTTC. This gives the protein CASSLDAGGATYNEQFF. The full variable domain, with the rest looked up from reference TRBV7-2 and TRBJ2-1, is GAGVSQSPSNKVTEKGKDVELRCDPISGHTALYWYRQSLGQGLEFLIYFQGNSAPDKSGLPSDRFSAERTGGSVSTLTIQRTQQEDSAVYLCASSLDAGGATYNEQFFGPGTRLTVL.

This clonotype appeared a few times. The rearrangement links TRBV7-9 to TRBJ2-5; D might be TRBD1 or TRBD2, each matching 5 bases. The J call could be wrong; TRBJ2-7 is a better fit for the DNA end. CDR1 is SEHNR and CDR2 is FQNEAQ in the germline V gene (reference sequence). The CDR3 is made up of 13 amino acids. CDR3 bases: TGTGCCAGCAGGAGGGACCCCTCCTACGAGCAGTACTTC. Translated, it gives CASRRDPSYEQYF.

This clonotype was observed a few times. J is TRBJ2-1 and V is TRBV13; 9 bases line up with TRBD2. The V segment lost 3 bases and the J segment 8 bases; nucleotides outside the gene matches: 14. Germline V gene data show CDR1 as PRHDT and CDR2 as FYEKMQ (reference sequence). The CDR3 has 17 residues. This CDR3 reads CASSFRREGAEGDEQFF. In nucleotides, the CDR3 is TGTGCCAGCAGCTTTCGGCGGGAGGGCGCTGAGGGCGATGAGCAGTTCTTC.

This clonotype was picked up a small number of times. V gene TRBV12-3 or TRBV12-4 combines with J gene TRBJ2-5; D might be TRBD1 or TRBD2, each matching 5 bases. The V end lost 7 bases, the J end lost 1 base, and 22 bases lay between the germline ends. The CDR3 is made up of 17 amino acids. DNA of the CDR3: TGTGCCAGCACCCCTGGGTCCTTCGAGGGGTCCCAAGAGACCCAGTACTTC. Its protein product is CASTPGSFEGSQETQYF.

There are a few counts of this clonotype. The chain recombines TRBV6-1 with TRBJ2-6, with TRBD2 as a possible D gene (8 bases). The CDR3 contains 19 residues. Per the germline V gene, CDR1 is MNHNS and CDR2 is SASEGT. V lost 8 bases, J lost 0 bases, and 23 bases lay in between. CDR3 in DNA: TGTGCCAGCCGCCCTGGAACGACAGGGACTAGCTCTGGGGCCAACGTCCTGACTTTC. Its translation is CASRPGTTGTSSGANVLTF.

This clonotype was recorded a few times. This CDR3 is CASSSWTSGSYEQYF. Written as DNA, the CDR3 is TGTGCCAGCAGCTCCTGGACTAGCGGTTCCTACGAGCAGTACTTC. This chain links TRBV7-2 with TRBJ2-7; 10 bases match TRBD2. CDR1 is SGHTA and CDR2 is FQGNSA in the germline V gene. This CDR3 comprises 15 residues. The junction had 4 bases not matched to a gene; V was cut back by 4 bases and J by 1 base.

The chain joins TRBV28 to TRBJ2-1; TRBD1 aligns across 7 bases. V gave up 0 bases and J gave up 9 bases; unmatched junction bases: 2. This CDR3 spans 13 amino acids. CDR1 and CDR2 (germline): MDHEN, SYDVKM. This chain's CDR3 is CASSLWGDSEQFF. The CDR3 DNA reads as TGTGCCAGCAGTTTATGGGGGGACAGTGAGCAGTTCTTC.

A few counts support this clonotype. The rearrangement links TRBV5-4 to TRBJ1-1, with D unresolved. The CDR3 has 14 residues. Germline lookup yields CDR1 SGHNT and CDR2 YYREEE (reference sequence). V lost 4 bases to trimming and J lost 13 bases, with 23 bases between them. CDR3 protein: CASSPPSELGLGFF. In nucleotides, the CDR3 is TGTGCCAGCAGCCCTCCGTCGGAATTGGGTTTGGGTTTCTTT. Full variable domain (outside the CDR3, taken from reference TRBV5-4 and TRBJ1-1): ETGVTQSPTHLIKTRGQQVTLRCSSQSGHNTVSWYQQALGQGPQFIFQYYREEENGRGNFPPRFSGLQFPNYSSELNVNALELDDSALYLCASSPPSELGLGFFGQGTRLTVV.

This clonotype was counted a few times. The chain is built from TRBV7-9 and TRBJ1-1, with D possibly TRBD1 on 5 matching bases. The CDR3 runs to 13 residues. The ends were cut back, 1 base at V and 7 bases at J, with 10 bases in the middle. CDR1 SEHNR and CDR2 FQNEAQ come from the germline V gene (reference sequence). CDR3 amino acids: CASSLGEGFEAFF. The CDR3 DNA sequence: TGTGCCAGCAGCTTAGGAGAGGGGTTTGAAGCTTTCTTT.

This clonotype was detected only a few times. V and J are TRBV12-3 or TRBV12-4 and TRBJ2-3, with D tentatively TRBD1 (6 bases). This CDR3 has 20 amino acids. Between the trimmed V and J ends, which lost 3 bases and 6 bases, there was a span of 31 bases. CDR3 bases: TGTGCCAGCAGTTTGTCAGATGTAGCCTTCGGACAGCGAACATCGGATACGCAGTATTTT. Its translation is CASSLSDVAFGQRTSDTQYF.

This chain uses TRBV4-3 with TRBJ1-5, with D unclear. The V end lost 0 bases, the J end lost 1 base, and 7 bases lay between the germline ends. CDR1 and CDR2 (germline): LGHNA, YSLEER. This CDR3 is built from 15 residues. The CDR3 DNA is TGCGCCAGCAGCCAAGATAACGACAGCAATCAGCCCCAGCATTTT. Translated: CASSQDNDSNQPQHF.

This clonotype was seen many times. This chain links TRBV7-8 with TRBJ2-5, with D unclear. The CDR3 sequence is 15 residues long. Trimming removed 1 base from V and 1 base from J, with 10 bases in between. Germline assignment: CDR1 SGHVS and CDR2 FQNEAQ. The CDR3 DNA follows: TGTGCCAGCAGCTTAGACCTTGGCAGCCAAGAGACCCAGTACTTC. The encoded protein is CASSLDLGSQETQYF.

This clonotype has a handful of counts. This chain uses TRBV28 with TRBJ1-6, with TRBD1 matching 7 bases. The CDR3 runs 14 residues. V shed 5 bases and J 10 bases; nucleotides not matched to a gene: 8. Per germline, CDR1 MDHEN and CDR2 SYDVKM. CDR3: CASSLRGLGSPLHF. The CDR3 region has the DNA TGTGCCAGCAGTCTAAGGGGGCTCGGATCACCCCTCCACTTT.

The CDR3 reads CSARGARAIYGYTF. The CDR3 nucleotides read TGCAGTGCTAGGGGGGCAAGGGCCATCTATGGCTACACCTTC. J is TRBJ1-2 and V is TRBV20-1; maybe TRBD1 (6 bases). The CDR3 extends over 14 amino acids. Trimming stripped 3 bases from V and 4 bases from J, with 15 bases between. Germline V gene sequence: CDR1 DFQATT, CDR2 SNEGSKA (reference sequence).

The chain has TRBV11-2 and TRBJ2-5; TRBD1 agrees at 7 bases. The J call could be wrong; TRBJ2-1 is a better fit for the DNA end. The CDR3 consists of 16 residues. Germline values: CDR1 SGHAT, CDR2 FQNNGV. The DNA for the CDR3 is TGTGCCAGCAGCGCGGCATGGACAGGCCAAAGCAATGAGCAGTTCTTC. Translated: CASSAAWTGQSNEQFF.

This clonotype came up a few times. This sequence joins TRBV6-2 or TRBV6-3 and TRBJ2-4, with D tentatively TRBD1 (5 bases). V lost 8 bases and J 3 bases, leaving 14 bases between the germline ends. Germline loops: CDR1 MNHEY, CDR2 SVGEGT. CDR3 length equals 14 residues. The CDR3 here is CASQATRVKNIQYF. The CDR3 region has the DNA TGTGCCAGCCAAGCTACCAGGGTCAAAAACATTCAGTACTTC.